This T cell receptor (beta chain) was captured by sequencing in a study of CD8+CD57+ T cells in acquired aplastic anemia. Study at large: Average DNA yield from sorted CD4+ and CD8+ cells was around 3.2 ug.

Whoever was chosen for sequencing had shown CD8+CD57+ cell expansion by flow cytometry. All patients had severe acquired aplastic anemia. Untreated patients provided the blood samples, with no therapy given before sampling. The TCR beta profiling, which covered VDJ combination and CDR3 sequence, was carried out using genomic DNA as the template. TCRdb fed the reads into MiXCR, producing one record per CDR3 protein. The sample contains about 120,000 distinct CDR3 sequences, 50% to 70% of which appear only once. Study conclusions and caveats: No significant patient-versus-control difference appeared in CD8+ Simpson's diversity.

With regard to this clonotype: What it recognizes is unknown.

CDR3 length equals 15 residues. Germline CDR1 is SGHTS and CDR2 is YDEGEE. V dropped 0 bases and J dropped 6 bases, with 16 bases sitting between them. The sample was sorted CD4+, CD8+, or CD8+CD57+ T cells (not recorded which) from PBMCs. The clonotype originates from a human donor with aplastic anemia. The chain is built from TRBV5-8 and TRBJ2-7; D remains ambiguous. This CDR3 reads CASSLGQLVWGEQYF. For the CDR3, the DNA is TGTGCCAGCAGCTTGGGCCAATTGGTCTGGGGCGAGCAGTACTTC.